This TCR beta chain was observed in a study of preoperative IRX-2 immunotherapy in early breast cancer. Treatment specified: preoperative locoregional IRX-2 cytokine immunotherapy. Only in-frame clones appear in the TCRdb table, and some are missing; sequencing was by immunoSEQ multiplex PCR. Seen here are around 88,000 clones, 80% to 90% observed once, and the top ten hold roughly 1.9%. The sequencing here drew on tumor tissue, taken after IRX-2 immunotherapy. This clonotype was obtained from a human donor with breast cancer.

The CDR3 here is CASTRGDVSNQPQHF. The CDR3, as DNA: TGTGCCAGTACGCGAGGGGACGTTAGCAATCAGCCCCAGCATTTT. The chain employs TRBV19 and TRBJ1-5, with D possibly being TRBD1 (5 bases). The germline CDR1 and CDR2 sequences are LNHDA and SQIVND (reference sequence). Trimming pared 7 bases from V and 0 bases from J, leaving 13 bases between. The CDR3 contains 15 residues.